The 5 T cell receptor beta chains in this list originate from one sample, sequenced in a study of CD8 T cells in Susac syndrome. Reverse transcription of roughly 0.45 to 1 ug RNA used random hexamers. TCRdb processed the immunoSEQ multiplex PCR reads anew with MiXCR; each CDR3 protein has one entry. Counted here are 170,000 or so distinct CDR3 sequences, approximately 95% occurring once; the ten biggest clones make up less than 0.2%. Source material: CD8+ T cells from PBMCs. Receptors were obtained from a human donor with multiple sclerosis.

The chain joins TRBV6-1 to TRBJ2-7; tentatively, D is TRBD1 or TRBD2 (6 bases each). V was trimmed by 6 bases and J by 3 bases, leaving 12 bases between them. CDR1 and CDR2 (germline): MNHNS, SASEGT. This CDR3 comprises 13 residues. CDR3 sequence reads: CASSAGHYYEQYF. The CDR3 DNA follows: TGTGCCAGCAGCGCGGGACACTACTACGAGCAGTACTTC.

This clonotype was recorded once. The V gene is TRBV12-5, the J gene TRBJ2-7; D uncertain. Trimming left V 3 bases short and J 3 bases short, with 3 bases between. Germline CDR1 reads LGHNT; CDR2 reads FRNRAP. The CDR3 runs 11 residues. The CDR3 region has the DNA TGTGCTAGTGGTTTCAACTACGAGCAGTACTTC. Protein product: CASGFNYEQYF. The variable domain in full, completed from reference TRBV12-5 and TRBJ2-7, reads DARVTQTPRHKVTEMGQEVTMRCQPILGHNTVFWYRQTMMQGLELLAYFRNRAPLDDSGMPKDRFSAEMPDATLATLKIQPSEPRDSAVYFCASGFNYEQYFGPGTRLTVT.

In this sample, this clonotype turned up once. The V and J genes are TRBV7-9 and TRBJ2-6, with unresolved D. CDR3 size: 17 residues. CDR1 and CDR2 from the germline V gene are SEHNR and FQNEAQ (reference sequence). V was cut by 5 bases and J by 1 base, with 15 bases left in between. CDR3 DNA: TGTGCCAGCAGCCCTCCCCTATTGGAGTCTGGGGCCAACGTCCTGACTTTC. Protein product: CASSPPLLESGANVLTF.

The genes are TRBV29-1 and TRBJ1-2; the D is unclear. The CDR3 extends over 10 amino acids. Between the trimmed V and J ends, which lost 5 bases and 2 bases, there was a span of 3 bases. Germline CDR1 SQVTM, CDR2 ANQGSEA. The CDR3 is CSVLNYGYTF. The DNA for the CDR3 is TGCAGCGTTCTGAACTATGGCTACACCTTC.

This CDR3 reads CSARMNREETQYF. CDR3 coding DNA: TGCAGTGCTAGGATGAACAGGGAAGAGACCCAGTACTTC. The genes are TRBV20-1 and TRBJ2-5, with D possibly matching TRBD1 (6 bases). The CDR3 loop spans 13 amino acids. CDR1 and CDR2 (germline): DFQATT, SNEGSKA (reference sequence). V gave up 3 bases and J gave up 3 bases, with 11 bases separating them.